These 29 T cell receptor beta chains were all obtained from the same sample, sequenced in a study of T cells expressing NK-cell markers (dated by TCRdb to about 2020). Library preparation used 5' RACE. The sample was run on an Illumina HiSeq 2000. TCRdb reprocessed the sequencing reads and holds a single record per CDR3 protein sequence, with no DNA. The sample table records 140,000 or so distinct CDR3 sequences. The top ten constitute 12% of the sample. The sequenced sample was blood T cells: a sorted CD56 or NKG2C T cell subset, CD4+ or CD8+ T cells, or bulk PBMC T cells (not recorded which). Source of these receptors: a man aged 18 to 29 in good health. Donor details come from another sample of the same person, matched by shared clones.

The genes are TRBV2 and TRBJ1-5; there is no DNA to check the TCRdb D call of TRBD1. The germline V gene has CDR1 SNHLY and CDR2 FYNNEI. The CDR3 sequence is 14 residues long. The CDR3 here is CASSGGQPNQPQHF.

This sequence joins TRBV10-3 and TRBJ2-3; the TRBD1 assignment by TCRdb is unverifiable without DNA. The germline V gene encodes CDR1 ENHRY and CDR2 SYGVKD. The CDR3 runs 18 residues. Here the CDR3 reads CAHHPGRSELWGTDTQYF.

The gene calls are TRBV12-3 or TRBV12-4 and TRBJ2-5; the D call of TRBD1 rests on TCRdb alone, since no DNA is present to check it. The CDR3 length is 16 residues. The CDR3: CASSLIPARVEETQYF.

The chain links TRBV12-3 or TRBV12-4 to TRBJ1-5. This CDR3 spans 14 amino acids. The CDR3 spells CASSPLFRNQPQHF.

The CDR3 protein is CASSLDPSSGNTIYF. The chain joins TRBV2 to TRBJ1-3. Germline V gene sequence: CDR1 SNHLY, CDR2 FYNNEI. CDR3 length equals 15 residues.

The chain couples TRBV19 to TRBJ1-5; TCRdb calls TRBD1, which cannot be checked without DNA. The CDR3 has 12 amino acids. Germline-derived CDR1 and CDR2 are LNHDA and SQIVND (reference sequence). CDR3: CATEGGIQPQHF.

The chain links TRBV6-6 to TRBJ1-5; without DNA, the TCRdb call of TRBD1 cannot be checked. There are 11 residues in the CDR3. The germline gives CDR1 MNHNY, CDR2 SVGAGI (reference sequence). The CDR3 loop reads CASLGEGSQHF.

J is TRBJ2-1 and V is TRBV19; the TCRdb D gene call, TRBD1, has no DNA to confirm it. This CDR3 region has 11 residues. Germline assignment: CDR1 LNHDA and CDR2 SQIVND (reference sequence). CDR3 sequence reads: CASSMGAEQFF.

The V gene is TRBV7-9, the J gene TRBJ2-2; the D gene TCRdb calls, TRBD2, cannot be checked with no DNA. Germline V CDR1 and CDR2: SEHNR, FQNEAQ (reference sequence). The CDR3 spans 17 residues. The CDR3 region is CASSPPPLGLVTGELFF. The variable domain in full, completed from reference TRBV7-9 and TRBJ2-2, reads DTGVSQNPRHKITKRGQNVTFRCDPISEHNRLYWYRQTLGQGPEFLTYFQNEAQLEKSRLLSDRFSAERPKGSFSTLEIQRTEQGDSAMYLCASSPPPLGLVTGELFFGEGSRLTVL.

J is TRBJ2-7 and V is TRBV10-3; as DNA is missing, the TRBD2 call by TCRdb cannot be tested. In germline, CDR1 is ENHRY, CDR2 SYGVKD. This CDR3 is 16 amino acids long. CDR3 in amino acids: CAISVFGTSGTYEQYF.

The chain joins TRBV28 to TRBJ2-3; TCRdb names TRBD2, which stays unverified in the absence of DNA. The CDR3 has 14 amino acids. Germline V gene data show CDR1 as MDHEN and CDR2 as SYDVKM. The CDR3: CAGRTASRGDTQYF.

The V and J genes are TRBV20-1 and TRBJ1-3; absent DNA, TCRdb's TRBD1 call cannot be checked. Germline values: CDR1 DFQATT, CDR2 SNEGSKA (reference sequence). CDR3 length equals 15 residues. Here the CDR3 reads CSARGTGDCGNTIYF.

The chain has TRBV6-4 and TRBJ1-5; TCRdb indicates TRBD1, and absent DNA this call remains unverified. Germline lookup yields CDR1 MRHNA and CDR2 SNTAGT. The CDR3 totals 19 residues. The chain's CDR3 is CASSDLSGTMGVRWKPQHF.

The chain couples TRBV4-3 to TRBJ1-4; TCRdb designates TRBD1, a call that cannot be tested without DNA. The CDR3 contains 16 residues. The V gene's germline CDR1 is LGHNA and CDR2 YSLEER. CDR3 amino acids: CASSQDSTGLREKLFF.

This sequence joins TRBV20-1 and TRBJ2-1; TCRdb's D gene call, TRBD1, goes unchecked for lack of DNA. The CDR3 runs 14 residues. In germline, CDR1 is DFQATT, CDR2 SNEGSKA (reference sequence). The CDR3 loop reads CSARVQGLGNEQFF.

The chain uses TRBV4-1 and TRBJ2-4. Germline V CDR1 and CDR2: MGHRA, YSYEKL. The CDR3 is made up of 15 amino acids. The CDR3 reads CASSQQSLAKNIQYF.

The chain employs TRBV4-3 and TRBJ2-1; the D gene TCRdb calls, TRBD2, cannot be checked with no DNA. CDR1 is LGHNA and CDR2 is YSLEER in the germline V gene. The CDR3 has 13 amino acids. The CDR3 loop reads CASSSRGMNEQFF.

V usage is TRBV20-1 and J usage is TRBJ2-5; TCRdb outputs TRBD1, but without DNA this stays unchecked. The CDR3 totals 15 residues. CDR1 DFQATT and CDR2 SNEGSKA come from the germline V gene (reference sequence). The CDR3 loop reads CSARFGWGGTETQYF.

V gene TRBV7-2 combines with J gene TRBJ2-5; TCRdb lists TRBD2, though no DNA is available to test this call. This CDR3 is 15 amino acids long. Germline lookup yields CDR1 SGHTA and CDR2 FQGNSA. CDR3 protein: CASSNSGRLQETQYF.

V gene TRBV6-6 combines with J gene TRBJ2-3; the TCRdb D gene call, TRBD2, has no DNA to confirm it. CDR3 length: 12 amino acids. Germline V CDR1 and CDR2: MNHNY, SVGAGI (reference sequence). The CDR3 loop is CASGLGSDTQYF.

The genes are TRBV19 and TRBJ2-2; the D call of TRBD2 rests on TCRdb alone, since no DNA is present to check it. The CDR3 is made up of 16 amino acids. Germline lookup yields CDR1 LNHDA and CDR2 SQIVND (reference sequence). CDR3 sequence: CASSIYGLAGSGELFF.

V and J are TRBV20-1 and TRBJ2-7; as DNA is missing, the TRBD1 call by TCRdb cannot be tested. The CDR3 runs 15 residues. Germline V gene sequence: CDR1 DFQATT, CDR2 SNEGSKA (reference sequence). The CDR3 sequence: CSARTGTGSSYEQYF.

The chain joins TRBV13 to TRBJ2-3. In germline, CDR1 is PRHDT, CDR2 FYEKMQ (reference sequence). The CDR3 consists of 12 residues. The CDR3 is CASSNDTDTQYF.

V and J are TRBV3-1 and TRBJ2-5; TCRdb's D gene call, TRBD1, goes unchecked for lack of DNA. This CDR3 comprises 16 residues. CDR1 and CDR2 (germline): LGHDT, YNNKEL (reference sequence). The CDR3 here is CASSHSGTAFQETQYF.

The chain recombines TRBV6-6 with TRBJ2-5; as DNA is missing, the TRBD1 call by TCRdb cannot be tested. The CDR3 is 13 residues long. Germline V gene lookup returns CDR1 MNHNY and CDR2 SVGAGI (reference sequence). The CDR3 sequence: CASSLSPGETQYF.

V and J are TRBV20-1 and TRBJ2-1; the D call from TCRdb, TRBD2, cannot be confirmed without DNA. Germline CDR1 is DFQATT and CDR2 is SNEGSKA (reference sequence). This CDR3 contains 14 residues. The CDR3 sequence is CSAGAGTSASEQFF.

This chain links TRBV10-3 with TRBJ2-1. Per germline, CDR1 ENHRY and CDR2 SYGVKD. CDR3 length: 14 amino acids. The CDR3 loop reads CAISESVTANEQFF.

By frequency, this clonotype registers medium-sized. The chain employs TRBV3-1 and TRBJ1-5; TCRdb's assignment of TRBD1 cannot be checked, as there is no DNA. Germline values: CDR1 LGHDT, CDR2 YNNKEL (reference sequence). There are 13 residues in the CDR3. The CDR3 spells CASSRGRNQPQHF. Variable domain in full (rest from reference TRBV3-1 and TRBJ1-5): DTAVSQTPKYLVTQMGNDKSIKCEQNLGHDTMYWYKQDSKKFLKIMFSYNNKELIINETVPNRFSPKSPDKAHLNLHINSLELGDSAVYFCASSRGRNQPQHFGDGTRLSIL.

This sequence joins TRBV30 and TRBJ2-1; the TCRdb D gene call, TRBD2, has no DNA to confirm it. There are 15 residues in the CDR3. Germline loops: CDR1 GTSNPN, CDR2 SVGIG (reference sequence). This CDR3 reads CAWSVGLAGNNEQFF.